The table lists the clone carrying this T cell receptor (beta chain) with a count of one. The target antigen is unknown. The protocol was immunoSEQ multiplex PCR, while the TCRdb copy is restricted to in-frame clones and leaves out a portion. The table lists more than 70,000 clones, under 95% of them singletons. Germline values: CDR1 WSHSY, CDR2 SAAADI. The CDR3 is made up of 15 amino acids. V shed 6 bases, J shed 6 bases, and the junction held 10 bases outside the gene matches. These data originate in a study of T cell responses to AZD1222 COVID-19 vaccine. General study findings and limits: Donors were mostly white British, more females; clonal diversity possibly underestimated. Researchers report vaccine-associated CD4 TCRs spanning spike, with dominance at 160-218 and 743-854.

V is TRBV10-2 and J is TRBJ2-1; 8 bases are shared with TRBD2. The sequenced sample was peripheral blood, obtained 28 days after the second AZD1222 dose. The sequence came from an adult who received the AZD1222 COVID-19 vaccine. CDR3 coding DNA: TGCGCCAGCAGCGCAACTAGCGGAGGGGGCAATGAGCAGTTCTTC. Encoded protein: CASSATSGGGNEQFF.